The rows below give T cell receptor beta chains drawn from one sample of a study of cytomegalovirus exposure and HLA in healthy donors. The assay was immunoSEQ multiplex PCR, and TCRdb's table has in-frame clones only and misses some. This sample has about 140,000 clones, with about 80% found just once. Sequenced sample: PBMCs. The receptors here all came from an older woman in good health and CMV-seropositive. Both conserved end residues are part of each CDR3. D genes are given only for firm matches. Some rows have no size entry. The others give once, few or many, or a class for an expanded clone.

V gene: TRBV7-9; clone size: -; D gene: TRBD2; J gene: TRBJ2-3; CDR3 protein: CASSLTLAGSTDTQYF; CDR3 DNA: TGTGCCAGCAGCTTAACGCTAGCGGGTAGCACAGATACGCAGTATTTT
V gene: TRBV7-9; clone size: -; D gene: -; J gene: TRBJ2-3; CDR3 protein: CASSGLEVNTDTQYF; CDR3 DNA: TGTGCCAGCAGTGGCTTGGAGGTAAACACAGATACGCAGTATTTT
V gene: TRBV6-4; clone size: -; D gene: -; J gene: TRBJ2-2; CDR3 protein: CASSDSSVTGELFF; CDR3 DNA: TGTGCCAGCAGTGACTCTAGCGTAACCGGGGAGCTGTTTTTT
V gene: TRBV20-1; clone size: -; D gene: -; J gene: TRBJ2-7; CDR3 protein: CSARIVNEQYF; CDR3 DNA: TGCAGTGCTAGAATAGTCAACGAGCAGTACTTC
V gene: TRBV29-1; clone size: -; D gene: -; J gene: TRBJ2-7; CDR3 protein: CSVERGGSYEQYF; CDR3 DNA: TGCAGCGTTGAGCGGGGCGGCTCCTACGAGCAGTACTTC
V gene: TRBV9; clone size: -; D gene: -; J gene: TRBJ2-1; CDR3 protein: CASSGASPRLDVNEQFF; CDR3 DNA: TGTGCCAGCAGCGGCGCCAGTCCACGACTAGACGTAAATGAGCAGTTCTTC
V gene: TRBV19; clone size: -; D gene: TRBD2; J gene: TRBJ2-7; CDR3 protein: CASSTGLAGGDEQYF; CDR3 DNA: TGTGCCAGTAGTACCGGACTAGCGGGAGGGGACGAGCAGTACTTC
V gene: TRBV28; clone size: -; D gene: TRBD1; J gene: TRBJ2-7; CDR3 protein: CASSSRDRGYEQYF; CDR3 DNA: TGTGCCAGCAGTTCCCGGGACAGGGGTTACGAGCAGTACTTC
V gene: TRBV19; clone size: -; D gene: -; J gene: TRBJ2-1; CDR3 protein: CASSMGLISSYNEQFF; CDR3 DNA: TGTGCCAGTAGTATGGGACTTATAAGCTCCTACAATGAGCAGTTCTTC
V gene: TRBV5-1; clone size: -; D gene: -; J gene: TRBJ1-1; CDR3 protein: CASSLGVRGSTEAFF; CDR3 DNA: TGCGCCAGCAGCTTGGGTGTTCGGGGGAGCACTGAAGCTTTCTTT
V gene: TRBV5-5; clone size: -; D gene: -; J gene: TRBJ1-1; CDR3 protein: CASSLQVGENTEAFF; CDR3 DNA: TGTGCCAGCAGCTTACAGGTAGGGGAAAACACTGAAGCTTTCTTT
V gene: TRBV9; clone size: -; D gene: -; J gene: TRBJ2-3; CDR3 protein: CASSSSLAGLDTQYF; CDR3 DNA: TGTGCCAGCAGCAGTAGCCTAGCAGGTTTGGATACGCAGTATTTT
V gene: TRBV4-3; clone size: few; D gene: -; J gene: TRBJ2-5; CDR3 protein: CASSQERGLQETQYF; CDR3 DNA: TGCGCCAGCAGCCAAGAAAGGGGTCTGCAAGAGACCCAGTACTTC
V gene: TRBV27; clone size: -; D gene: TRBD1; J gene: TRBJ2-7; CDR3 protein: CASSLGQGSFYEQYF; CDR3 DNA: TGTGCCAGCAGTTTAGGACAGGGGAGTTTCTACGAGCAGTACTTC
V gene: TRBV30; clone size: -; D gene: TRBD1; J gene: TRBJ1-6; CDR3 protein: CAWGQGVNSPLHF; CDR3 DNA: TGTGCCTGGGGACAGGGGGTTAATTCACCCCTCCACTTT
V gene: TRBV30; clone size: -; D gene: -; J gene: TRBJ2-5; CDR3 protein: CAWSVRETQYF; CDR3 DNA: TGTGCCTGGAGTGTACGGGAGACCCAGTACTTC
V gene: TRBV7-7; clone size: -; D gene: TRBD1; J gene: TRBJ2-5; CDR3 protein: CASSPPGGSQETQYF; CDR3 DNA: TGTGCTAGCAGCCCCCCAGGGGGAAGTCAAGAGACCCAGTACTTC
V gene: TRBV7-2; clone size: few; D gene: -; J gene: TRBJ2-7; CDR3 protein: CASSSEGGAYEQYF; CDR3 DNA: TGTGCCAGCAGCTCCGAGGGAGGCGCCTACGAGCAGTACTTC
V gene: TRBV30; clone size: -; D gene: TRBD1; J gene: TRBJ1-4; CDR3 protein: CAWAGGVNEKLFF; CDR3 DNA: TGTGCCTGGGCAGGGGGAGTGAATGAAAAACTGTTTTTT
V gene: TRBV2; clone size: -; D gene: TRBD1; J gene: TRBJ2-1; CDR3 protein: CASSAPGQGVMWNEQFF; CDR3 DNA: TGTGCCAGCAGCGCCCCGGGACAGGGGGTTATGTGGAATGAGCAGTTCTTC
V gene: TRBV29-1; clone size: -; D gene: -; J gene: TRBJ1-2; CDR3 protein: CSVGSTMGYTF; CDR3 DNA: TGCAGCGTTGGAAGTACAATGGGCTACACCTTC
V gene: TRBV4-3; clone size: -; D gene: -; J gene: TRBJ2-3; CDR3 protein: CASSQDGGNTDTQYF; CDR3 DNA: TGCGCCAGCAGCCAAGATGGAGGGAACACAGATACGCAGTATTTT
V gene: TRBV7-9; clone size: -; D gene: -; J gene: TRBJ2-6; CDR3 protein: CASSLGRGPFSSGANVLTF; CDR3 DNA: TGTGCCAGCAGCTTAGGACGAGGCCCATTTAGCTCTGGGGCCAACGTCCTGACTTTC
V gene: TRBV18; clone size: -; D gene: -; J gene: TRBJ2-7; CDR3 protein: CASSTRQAYEQYF; CDR3 DNA: TGTGCCAGCTCAACACGACAGGCCTACGAGCAGTACTTC
V gene: TRBV6-5; clone size: -; D gene: -; J gene: TRBJ2-7; CDR3 protein: CASSYRGLRSYEQYF; CDR3 DNA: TGTGCCAGCAGTTACAGGGGACTCAGATCCTACGAGCAGTACTTC
V gene: TRBV5-1; clone size: few; D gene: TRBD2; J gene: TRBJ2-5; CDR3 protein: CASSPGLAGGPETQYF; CDR3 DNA: TGCGCCAGCAGCCCGGGACTAGCGGGAGGGCCGGAGACCCAGTACTTC
V gene: TRBV5-4; clone size: -; D gene: TRBD2; J gene: TRBJ2-7; CDR3 protein: CASSSTGGEAEQYF; CDR3 DNA: TGTGCCAGCAGCTCGACCGGGGGGGAGGCCGAGCAGTACTTC
V gene: TRBV7-9; clone size: -; D gene: TRBD2; J gene: TRBJ2-1; CDR3 protein: CASRRVRDYRNEQFF; CDR3 DNA: TGTGCCAGCAGGCGGGTTCGGGACTATCGCAATGAGCAGTTCTTC
V gene: TRBV30; clone size: -; D gene: -; J gene: TRBJ1-2; CDR3 protein: CAWSVGLGGDYGYTF; CDR3 DNA: TGTGCCTGGAGTGTAGGGTTAGGGGGAGACTATGGCTACACCTTC
V gene: TRBV11-2; clone size: -; D gene: TRBD2; J gene: TRBJ2-5; CDR3 protein: CASSIRLAQGVGQYF; CDR3 DNA: TGTGCCAGCAGCATAAGACTAGCCCAAGGGGTGGGCCAGTACTTC
V gene: TRBV10-3; clone size: -; D gene: TRBD1; J gene: TRBJ1-1; CDR3 protein: CAINSDRAGSTEAFF; CDR3 DNA: TGTGCCATCAACTCCGACAGGGCGGGGAGCACTGAAGCTTTCTTT
V gene: TRBV19; clone size: -; D gene: -; J gene: TRBJ1-3; CDR3 protein: CASRTGGFSGNTIYF; CDR3 DNA: TGTGCCAGTAGAACTGGCGGTTTCTCTGGAAACACCATATATTTT
V gene: TRBV7-9; clone size: once; D gene: -; J gene: TRBJ1-5; CDR3 protein: CASSLAGTPNQPQHF; CDR3 DNA: TGTGCCAGCAGCTTAGCCGGGACACCAAATCAGCCCCAGCATTTT
V gene: TRBV28; clone size: -; D gene: TRBD2; J gene: TRBJ2-5; CDR3 protein: CASSLWASGGEETQYF; CDR3 DNA: TGTGCCAGCAGTTTATGGGCTAGCGGTGGGGAAGAGACCCAGTACTTC
V gene: TRBV11-3; clone size: -; D gene: -; J gene: TRBJ2-5; CDR3 protein: CASSFGPRREETQYF; CDR3 DNA: TGTGCCAGCTCCTTTGGGCCAAGGAGGGAGGAGACCCAGTACTTC
V gene: TRBV30; clone size: -; D gene: -; J gene: TRBJ1-4; CDR3 protein: CAWRSRLGEKLFF; CDR3 DNA: TGTGCCTGGAGATCACGACTAGGGGAAAAACTGTTTTTT
V gene: TRBV5-8; clone size: -; D gene: -; J gene: TRBJ1-3; CDR3 protein: CASSLGMGSSGNTIYF; CDR3 DNA: TGTGCCAGCAGCTTGGGGATGGGGAGCTCTGGAAACACCATATATTTT
V gene: TRBV9; clone size: -; D gene: TRBD2; J gene: TRBJ2-3; CDR3 protein: CASSGTYSGSLSDTQYF; CDR3 DNA: TGTGCCAGCAGCGGTACCTATAGCGGGTCCTTGTCAGATACGCAGTATTTT
V gene: TRBV28; clone size: once; D gene: TRBD1; J gene: TRBJ1-1; CDR3 protein: CASNPTGGIRGTEAFF; CDR3 DNA: TGTGCCAGCAACCCGACAGGGGGCATTAGAGGCACTGAAGCTTTCTTT
V gene: TRBV7-3; clone size: -; D gene: -; J gene: TRBJ2-1; CDR3 protein: CASSISGENNEQFF; CDR3 DNA: TGTGCCAGCAGCATCTCGGGGGAGAACAATGAGCAGTTCTTC
V gene: TRBV18; clone size: -; D gene: -; J gene: TRBJ1-2; CDR3 protein: CASSHRVGGYTF; CDR3 DNA: TGTGCCAGCTCCCACAGGGTCGGGGGCTACACCTTC
V gene: TRBV29-1; clone size: -; D gene: -; J gene: TRBJ2-1; CDR3 protein: CSVGGSVGAYNEQFF; CDR3 DNA: TGCAGCGTTGGTGGCTCCGTCGGGGCCTACAATGAGCAGTTCTTC
V gene: TRBV9; clone size: -; D gene: -; J gene: TRBJ2-7; CDR3 protein: CASSVVRDIRYEQYF; CDR3 DNA: TGTGCCAGCAGCGTAGTGAGGGATATTCGATACGAGCAGTACTTC
V gene: TRBV27; clone size: -; D gene: TRBD2; J gene: TRBJ2-2; CDR3 protein: CASSLVPGLAGGRSTGELFF; CDR3 DNA: TGTGCCAGCAGTTTGGTTCCCGGACTAGCGGGAGGGAGGAGCACCGGGGAGCTGTTTTTT